This paragraph reports one T cell receptor beta chain. Its specificity is not known. The data are from a study of T cells in Graves' hyperthyroidism and ophthalmopathy. Whole-study results and caveats: The model identified upcoming ophthalmopathy a median about six months ahead of onset.

With 5 bases removed from V and 1 base from J, the gap between germline ends came to 17 bases. The CDR3 has 16 amino acids. The V gene's germline CDR1 is SEHNR and CDR2 FQNEAQ (reference sequence). Researchers amplified the TCR beta CDR3 regions from RNA transcripts. With the HTBI primer set, the TCR CDR3 went through a first round of RT-PCR. TCRdb processed the multiplex PCR reads anew with MiXCR; each CDR3 protein has one entry. The sample lists hundreds of thousands of distinct CDR3 sequences, more than 45% occurring once. A lack of ophthalmopathy progression within 18 months defined stable Graves' hyperthyroidism. Not enrolled were patients with uncontrolled infection, other autoimmune disease, pregnancy or lactation.

The chain uses TRBV7-9 and TRBJ2-5; TRBD1 might be the D (5 bases). The sample comprised peripheral blood or thyroid tissue (not recorded which). The sequence came from a woman aged 18-35 years with Graves' hyperthyroidism. The CDR3, as DNA: TGTGCCAGCAGCCCCTGGGGCAGGGCCCGCCAAGAGACCCAGTACTTC. This gives the protein CASSPWGRARQETQYF.